Shown below are 22 T cell receptor beta chains from a single sample sequenced in a study of cytomegalovirus exposure and HLA in healthy donors. The PCR was carried out with 60 Vbeta primers and 13 Jbeta primers. Clones were read by immunoSEQ multiplex PCR, and TCRdb kept only the in-frame ones, dropping some. The sample includes about 77,000 clones, 60% to 85% of them seen just once. The sample taken for sequencing was PBMCs. The receptors here all came from a man aged 40-55 years in good health and CMV-seronegative.

CDR3 sequence reads: CASSYFRGSGNTIYF. The CDR3 region has the DNA TGTGCCAGCAGTTACTTCAGGGGCTCTGGAAACACCATATATTTT. This chain links TRBV6-5 with TRBJ1-3, with D maybe TRBD1 (6 bases). Germline-derived CDR1 and CDR2 are MNHEY and SVGAGI. V was trimmed by 1 base and J by 0 bases, leaving 7 bases between them. The CDR3 has 15 residues.

The genes are TRBV7-2 and TRBJ2-5; TRBD1 agrees at 10 bases. This CDR3 is built from 17 residues. Germline values: CDR1 SGHTA, CDR2 FQGNSA. V shed 6 bases, J shed 2 bases, and the junction held 12 bases outside the gene matches. CDR3 nucleotides: TGTGCCAGCAGAACCGGGACAGGGGTGTCCCTTCAAGAGACCCAGTACTTC. It translates to CASRTGTGVSLQETQYF.

This chain connects TRBV13 to TRBJ2-2; 11 nucleotides match TRBD2. The V gene end was trimmed by 0 bases and the J gene end by 5 bases; junction bases not matched to a gene: 5. The CDR3 totals 17 residues. Germline V lookup: CDR1 PRHDT, CDR2 FYEKMQ (reference sequence). CDR3 sequence reads: CASSLGSPSGGTGELFF. The CDR3 DNA is TGTGCCAGCAGCTTAGGATCCCCTAGCGGGGGGACCGGGGAGCTGTTTTTT.

The chain uses TRBV19 and TRBJ2-7; 11 bases map to TRBD2. Looked up from germline, CDR1 is LNHDA and CDR2 is SQIVND (reference sequence). J lost 4 bases, V lost 4 bases, and 6 bases had no gene match. This CDR3 is built from 15 residues. The DNA for the CDR3 is TGTGCCAGTAGTACGGGACTAGCGGAGGAATACGAGCAGTACTTC. Translation: CASSTGLAEEYEQYF.

This CDR3 is CASSFGDRGYTGELFF. CDR3 bases: TGTGCCAGCAGCTTTGGGGACAGGGGTTACACCGGGGAGCTGTTTTTT. The chain is built from TRBV7-9 and TRBJ2-2; 10 positions match TRBD1. CDR1 is SEHNR and CDR2 is FQNEAQ in the germline V gene (reference sequence). The CDR3 sequence is 16 residues long. Trimming cost V 3 bases and J 3 bases; bases outside gene matches: 4.

The chain has TRBV28 and TRBJ2-7; possibly TRBD2 for D (5 bases). This CDR3 contains 13 residues. Germline assignment: CDR1 MDHEN and CDR2 SYDVKM. V dropped 7 bases and J dropped 3 bases, with 13 bases sitting between them. The CDR3 reads CASKRVGSYEQYF. The CDR3 coding sequence is TGTGCCAGCAAGAGGGTCGGTAGCTACGAGCAGTACTTC.

V is TRBV5-1 and J is TRBJ2-2, with D possibly matching TRBD1 (5 bases). Deletions cut 0 bases from V and 6 bases from J, with 18 bases between. Per germline, CDR1 SGHRS and CDR2 YFSETQ. This CDR3 is built from 17 residues. The CDR3 reads CASSLESVLDRPGELFF. The CDR3 nucleotides read TGCGCCAGCAGCTTGGAGAGTGTGCTAGACAGACCCGGGGAGCTGTTTTTT.

The rearrangement joins TRBV10-3 to TRBJ2-1, with 9 bases fitting TRBD2. V dropped 11 bases and J dropped 7; count of bases not matched to a gene: 6. The CDR3 is made up of 12 amino acids. The germline V gene encodes CDR1 ENHRY and CDR2 SYGVKD. The CDR3 DNA reads as TGTGCCTCAGGGGCGGGAGGGAATGAGCAGTTCTTC. It yields the protein CASGAGGNEQFF.

CDR3 sequence (DNA): TGTGCCAGCGCCCCTTCCGCAGGGGGCCTCTGGGACACCGGGGAGCTGTTTTTT. As protein: CASAPSAGGLWDTGELFF. This chain connects TRBV2 to TRBJ2-2, with 8 bases that match TRBD1. After removal of 8 bases from V and 3 bases from J, the junction contained 17 bases not matched to a gene. Germline CDR1 and CDR2: SNHLY and FYNNEI. The CDR3 sequence is 18 residues long.

CDR3 region: CASSVDLAGAIEQFF. The CDR3 DNA sequence: TGTGCCAGCAGCGTAGACTTAGCGGGAGCGATTGAGCAGTTCTTC. V is TRBV9 and J is TRBJ2-1; 9 nucleotides agree with TRBD2. This CDR3 comprises 15 residues. Losses at the gene ends were 0 bases for V and 9 bases for J; bases not matched to a gene: 7. Germline V gives CDR1 SGDLS, CDR2 YYNGEE.

The chain has TRBV6-5 and TRBJ2-7, with TRBD1 identical over 10 bases. The CDR3 sequence is 14 residues long. The V gene's germline CDR1 is MNHEY and CDR2 SVGAGI. Unmatched junction bases numbered 6, after V lost 6 bases and J lost 4 bases. This chain's CDR3 is CASRAGTGVYEQYF. Written as DNA, the CDR3 is TGTGCCAGCAGGGCCGGGACAGGGGTGTACGAGCAGTACTTC.

The V gene is TRBV10-1, the J gene TRBJ2-1, with 7 bases fitting TRBD1. V was pared by 2 bases and J by 9 bases, with 10 bases of the junction left unmatched. CDR1 is WNHNN and CDR2 is SYGVQD in the germline V gene (reference sequence). The CDR3 totals 15 residues. The DNA for the CDR3 is TGCGCCAGCAGTGAGCTAGGGGGCAAGGTGGGTGAGCAGTTCTTC. It yields the protein CASSELGGKVGEQFF.

The genes are TRBV9 and TRBJ1-2; no clear D. V dropped 2 bases and J dropped 9 bases, with 8 bases sitting between them. Germline lookup yields CDR1 SGDLS and CDR2 YYNGEE. CDR3 size: 11 residues. As DNA, the CDR3 is TGTGCCAGCAGCGTTAGCGGACGCTACACCTTC. Its translation: CASSVSGRYTF.

The table lists this clone with a few counts. The chain couples TRBV16 to TRBJ1-1; 8 bases align to TRBD1. The CDR3 length is 18 residues. Per the germline V gene, CDR1 is KGHSY and CDR2 is FQNENV. V was clipped by 6 bases and J by 4 bases; unmatched bases: 19. CDR3 in DNA: TGTGCCAGCAGTCCAACATCCCAGGGGGCGCCCATGTCCACTGAAGCTTTCTTT. Translated, it gives CASSPTSQGAPMSTEAFF.

This clone was counted a few times. The chain carries TRBV30 and TRBJ2-1, with 12 bases fitting TRBD2. CDR1 is GTSNPN, CDR2 SVGIG, per germline (reference sequence). The CDR3 consists of 14 residues. Germline trimming cut 8 bases from V and 8 bases from J; bases unmatched to any gene: 10. As DNA, the CDR3 is TGTGCCAATCCGGGACTAGCGGGTGGAGATGAGCAGTTCTTC. Its protein product is CANPGLAGGDEQFF.

CDR3 residues: CASSLIGQGTYGYTF. For the CDR3, the DNA is TGTGCCAGCAGCTTGATAGGACAGGGGACTTATGGCTACACCTTC. The V and J genes are TRBV5-4 and TRBJ1-2; TRBD1 matches at 9 bases. The ends lost 1 base at V and 5 bases at J; junction bases unmatched: 6. This CDR3 spans 15 amino acids. Germline CDR1 reads SGHNT; CDR2 reads YYREEE (reference sequence).

The chain joins TRBV29-1 to TRBJ1-2; TRBD1 agrees at 11 bases. There are 13 residues in the CDR3. Per germline, CDR1 SQVTM and CDR2 ANQGSEA. J lost 4 bases, V lost 7 bases, and 5 bases had no gene match. The DNA for the CDR3 is TGCAGCGCTGGACAGGGGGCGGGCTATGGCTACACCTTC. Translating gives CSAGQGAGYGYTF.

The chain joins TRBV10-3 to TRBJ2-7; 13 bases line up with TRBD2. This CDR3 is 15 amino acids long. Trimming cost V 4 bases and J 3 bases; bases outside gene matches: 3. The germline V gene encodes CDR1 ENHRY and CDR2 SYGVKD. The CDR3 DNA reads TGTGCCATCAGTGGGACTAGCGGGAGTGTCTACGAGCAGTACTTC. Encoded protein: CAISGTSGSVYEQYF.

The CDR3 loop is CASSLGSRGTDTQYF. DNA of the CDR3: TGTGCCAGCAGCTTGGGATCTAGGGGGACAGATACGCAGTATTTT. This sequence joins TRBV11-2 and TRBJ2-3, with a weak D call TRBD1 (6 bases). The germline gives CDR1 SGHAT, CDR2 FQNNGV. V was pared by 3 bases and J by 3 bases, with 13 bases between. The CDR3 loop spans 15 amino acids.

The chain links TRBV7-9 to TRBJ2-1, with D possibly matching TRBD1 (5 bases). Germline-derived CDR1 and CDR2 are SEHNR and FQNEAQ (reference sequence). This CDR3 has 12 amino acids. Trimming stripped 1 base from V and 12 bases from J, with 10 bases between. CDR3 residues: CASSLGGAGQFF. Written as DNA, the CDR3 is TGTGCCAGCAGCTTAGGGGGCGCAGGGCAGTTCTTC.

The chain carries TRBV28 and TRBJ1-5, with TRBD1 identical over 8 bases. Losses at the gene ends were 5 bases for V and 7 bases for J; bases not matched to a gene: 10. The germline CDR1 and CDR2 sequences are MDHEN and SYDVKM. The CDR3 sequence is 15 residues long. The chain's CDR3 is CASSAPDRGKQPQHF. CDR3 in DNA: TGTGCCAGCAGTGCACCCGACAGGGGTAAGCAGCCCCAGCATTTT.

The chain carries TRBV7-6 and TRBJ1-5; D is unresolved. This CDR3 is built from 13 residues. Trimming cost V 6 bases and J 4 bases, with 10 bases left between them. CDR1 SGHVS and CDR2 FNYEAQ come from the germline V gene. The CDR3 is CASSSDTNQPQHF. Written as DNA, the CDR3 is TGTGCCAGCAGTTCCGACACTAATCAGCCCCAGCATTTT.